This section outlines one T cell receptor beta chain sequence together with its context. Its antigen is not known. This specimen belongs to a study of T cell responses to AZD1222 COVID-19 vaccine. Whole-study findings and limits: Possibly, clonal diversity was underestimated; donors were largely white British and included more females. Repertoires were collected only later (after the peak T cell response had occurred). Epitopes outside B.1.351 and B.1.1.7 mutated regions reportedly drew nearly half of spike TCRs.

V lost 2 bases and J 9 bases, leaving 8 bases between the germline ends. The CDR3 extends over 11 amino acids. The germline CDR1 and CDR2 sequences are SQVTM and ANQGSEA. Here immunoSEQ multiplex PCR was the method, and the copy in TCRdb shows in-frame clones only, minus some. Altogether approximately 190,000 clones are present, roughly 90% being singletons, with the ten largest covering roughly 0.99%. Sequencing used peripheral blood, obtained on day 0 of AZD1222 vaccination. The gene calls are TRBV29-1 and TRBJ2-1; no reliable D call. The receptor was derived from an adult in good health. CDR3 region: CSVESLSEQFF. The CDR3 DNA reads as TGCAGCGTTGAATCCCTAAGTGAGCAGTTCTTC.